Given below is one T cell receptor (beta chain) in context. Its antigen is unidentified. The CDR3 is made up of 13 amino acids. The germline V and J ends were trimmed by 6 bases and 4 bases, with 13 bases remaining between them. Germline V gene sequence: CDR1 KGHSH, CDR2 LQKENI. The sample is drawn from a study of radiotherapy plus CTLA-4 blockade in lung cancer. The study's findings and limits: The best prediction of response reportedly came from early blood T cell clone dynamics, with interferon-beta. An expansion of tumor-derived TCR clones occurred in blood after radiotherapy plus ipilimumab.

The protocol was immunoSEQ multiplex PCR, while the TCRdb copy is restricted to in-frame clones and leaves out a portion. Of some 80,000 clones in the sample, about 84% were seen once. This receptor was taken from a human donor with non-small cell lung cancer who had stable disease on radiotherapy plus ipilimumab. The starting material was peripheral blood, obtained from a patient treated with radiotherapy plus ipilimumab. The chain joins TRBV18 to TRBJ2-7, with D uncertain. CDR3 nucleotides: TGTGCCAGCTCTTTAGTAAGAGAGTACGAGCAGTACTTC. Encoded protein: CASSLVREYEQYF.